This record concerns one T cell receptor (beta chain) sequence. It has no known antigen specificity. Base qualities are not at hand, and no much larger clone is one base apart. The CDR3 numbers 15 residues from cysteine through phenylalanine. This entry keeps only the CDR3 DNA: 45 bases, framed from base 1. Looking up the germline V gene (reference sequence) yields CDR1 LGHDT and CDR2 YNNKEL. Trimming takes 5 bases off V and 5 bases off J; junction bases not matched to a gene: 9. These data originate in a study of blood T cell repertoires in COVID-19 (dated by TCRdb to 2020 to 2022). Broadly, across the study: Collaborator samples came from the United States, Italy and Spain and covered acute and convalescent phases of COVID-19. The material from the prospective study consisted of cDNA or gDNA derived from T cells, B-cell-depleted T cells, or PBMCs. Subjects who had been exposed to COVID-19, were actively infected with it, or had recovered from it provided the deeply sampled blood TCRbeta repertoires that made up the dataset. The repertoires were released in a freely available public database meant as a resource for research on the immune response to SARS-CoV-2. The samples were drawn from the first 160 participants of the ongoing ImmuneRACE study and from about 1,200 subjects provided by 6 global collaborators. Nearly every sample came with metadata listing a de-identified subject ID, COVID-19 status, age in years and sex. HLA class I and class II types, where available, came from metadata supplied by the sample provider rather than from assay-based typing.

The paper as a whole reports these results and caveats: The quantity of clinical and demographic metadata differed by source and by participant and was supplied without curation.

TCRbeta CDR3 regions were amplified from genomic DNA by means of the immunoSEQ Assay, a bias-controlled multiplex PCR. The published analysis was carried out like this. The number of nucleated cells in each sample was estimated from the amplification of reference gene primers within the assay. To quantify the absolute abundance of each unique TCRbeta CDR3 rearrangement, sequence reads were collapsed and filtered. Productive Simpson clonality was computed per sample as the square root of Simpson's diversity index over productive rearrangements. As stored in TCRdb, this immuneACCESS dataset retains in-frame rearrangements with V and J assigned. A fraction of the clones does not appear; measured against another copy, unresolved V genes explain less than half of the discrepancy, and the remainder lacks a known reason. V, J and clone size derive from that table, while D and trimming were established from the DNA sequence. The sample table shows 150,000 or so clones, and more than 80% are seen once. The ten largest make up roughly 8.3% of the sample.

Whole blood was collected in K2EDTA tubes by collaborating institutions according to the institutions' own protocols. For TCRbeta analysis, collaborator samples were shipped as frozen whole blood, as isolated PBMCs, or as DNA extracted from either sample type. The sequence derives from a human donor with acute or convalescent COVID-19. The donor label of this sample is uncertain. Input material: peripheral blood. The chain uses TRBV3-1 (or the pseudogene TRBV3-2) and TRBJ1-1, with 9 bases matching TRBD1. The DNA is TGTGCCAGCAGCTTTTGGACAGGGGTTGGAACTGAAGCTTTCTTT. Translated, this gives CASSFWTGVGTEAFF.